This TCR beta chain was observed in a study of T cell changes during pregnancy in multiple sclerosis. TCRdb's copy holds only in-frame clones and misses some; the assay was immunoSEQ multiplex PCR. The sample records about 70,000 clones, 85% to 95% being singletons. Germline V lookup: CDR1 MDHEN, CDR2 SYDVKM. There are 15 residues in the CDR3. The V end was cut by 3 bases, the J end by 2 bases, with 13 bases between. The chain recombines TRBV28 with TRBJ1-1; no clear D gene. This receptor was identified in a female donor in good health, enrolled as a control in a pregnancy study. The input for sequencing was peripheral blood, taken in the second trimester of pregnancy. In nucleotides, the CDR3 is TGTGCCAGCAGTTTGTCGCGGGCCCCCAACACTGAAGCTTTCTTT. Amino acid sequence: CASSLSRAPNTEAFF.